These 7 T cell receptor beta chains were sequenced from one sample in a study of radiation and T cells in renal cell carcinoma. The assay was immunoSEQ multiplex PCR, and TCRdb's table has in-frame clones only and misses some. The sample lists around 100,000 clones, roughly 82% occurring once. The time point was: blood 4 weeks post-SBRT, at nephrectomy. Described treatment: 15 Gy SBRT to primary tumor, nephrectomy 4 weeks later. This sample comprised blood, obtained from a patient whose treatment included radiotherapy and nephrectomy. Receptors originate from a man aged 60-69 years with renal cell carcinoma.

This chain connects TRBV5-4 to TRBJ1-2; a possible D gene is TRBD1 (5 bases). The germline V gene encodes CDR1 SGHNT and CDR2 YYREEE (reference sequence). The CDR3 loop spans 15 amino acids. V lost 0 bases and J lost 7, with 16 bases in between. The CDR3 loop reads CASSLAGDLGAGYTF. The DNA for the CDR3 is TGTGCCAGCAGCTTGGCCGGAGACCTAGGGGCTGGCTACACCTTC.

This rearrangement joins TRBV29-1 to TRBJ2-2, with 7 bases identical to TRBD1. CDR3 length: 13 amino acids. V trimming: 7 bases; J trimming: 3 bases; junction bases outside the gene matches: 5. Germline V lookup: CDR1 SQVTM, CDR2 ANQGSEA. CDR3 amino acids: CSARQGDTGELFF. For the CDR3, the DNA is TGCAGCGCGCGACAGGGCGACACCGGGGAGCTGTTTTTT.

Only one count was recorded for this clone. The J gene is TRBJ2-5, the V gene TRBV7-9; D is possibly TRBD2 (5 bases). The CDR3 contains 15 residues. Germline V gene data show CDR1 as SEHNR and CDR2 as FQNEAQ (reference sequence). Trimming stripped 5 bases from V and 7 bases from J, with 20 bases between. CDR3 amino acids: CASSLETILKGTQYF. In DNA form, the CDR3 reads TGTGCCAGCAGCCTAGAGACTATACTAAAAGGGACCCAGTACTTC.

The J gene is TRBJ2-7, the V gene TRBV7-8, with 8 bases aligning to TRBD1. The CDR3 loop spans 15 amino acids. Germline V gene lookup returns CDR1 SGHVS and CDR2 FQNEAQ. J gave up 2 bases and V 5 bases, and 8 bases lay outside the gene matches. In DNA, the CDR3 is TGTGCCAGCAGCCTTAAGGGACAGGTAGCCTACGAGCAGTACTTC. Its translation is CASSLKGQVAYEQYF.

The chain links TRBV19 to TRBJ2-7, with D perhaps TRBD1 or TRBD2 (6 bases each). V was shortened by 7 bases and J by 6 bases, with 22 bases between the two germline ends. The CDR3 loop spans 15 amino acids. Looked up from germline, CDR1 is LNHDA and CDR2 is SQIVND (reference sequence). The CDR3 DNA sequence: TGTGCCAGTAAAGTGGGGGGCAGCTCTCCTCTCGAGCAGTACTTC. It specifies CASKVGGSSPLEQYF.

The chain combines TRBV2 with TRBJ2-3; D is unresolved. This CDR3 comprises 16 residues. CDR1 and CDR2 (germline): SNHLY, FYNNEI. Trimming shortened V by 0 bases and J by 8 bases, and 18 bases separated the two germline ends. As DNA, the CDR3 is TGTGCCAGCAGTGAAGCGACTCAGCCAGGAGTGGGTACGCAGTATTTT. This codes for CASSEATQPGVGTQYF.

The chain couples TRBV28 to TRBJ1-5; a weak D match, TRBD1 (6 bases). V lost 7 bases, J lost 2 bases, and 15 bases lay in between. This CDR3 contains 15 residues. Germline V gene sequence: CDR1 MDHEN, CDR2 SYDVKM. As DNA, the CDR3 is TGTGCCAGCATCGAGTCGGGGGGCCGCAATCAGCCCCAGCATTTT. This codes for CASIESGGRNQPQHF.